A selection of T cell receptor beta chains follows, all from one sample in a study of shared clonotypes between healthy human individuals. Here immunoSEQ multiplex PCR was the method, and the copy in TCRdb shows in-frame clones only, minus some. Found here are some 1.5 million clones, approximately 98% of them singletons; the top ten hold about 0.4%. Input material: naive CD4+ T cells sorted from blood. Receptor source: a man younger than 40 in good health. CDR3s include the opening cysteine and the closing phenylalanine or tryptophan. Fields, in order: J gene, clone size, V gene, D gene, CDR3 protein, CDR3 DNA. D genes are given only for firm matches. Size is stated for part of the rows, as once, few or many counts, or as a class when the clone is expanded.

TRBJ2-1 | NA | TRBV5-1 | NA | CASSVTRDEQFF | TGCGCCAGCAGCGTGACTAGAGATGAGCAGTTCTTC
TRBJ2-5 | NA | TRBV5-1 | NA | CASSLRGRETQYF | TGCGCCAGCAGTCTTCGAGGGCGGGAGACCCAGTACTTC
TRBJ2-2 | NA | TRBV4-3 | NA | CASSHTGNTGELFF | TGCGCCAGCAGCCATACAGGGAACACCGGGGAGCTGTTTTTT
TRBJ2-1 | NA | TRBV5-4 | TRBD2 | CASSMGTSRDNEQFF | TGTGCCAGCAGTATGGGGACTAGTCGAGACAATGAGCAGTTCTTC
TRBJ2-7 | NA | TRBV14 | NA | CASSLGHPYEQYF | TGTGCCAGCAGCTTGGGACACCCCTACGAGCAGTACTTC
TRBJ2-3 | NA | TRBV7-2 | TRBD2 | CASSQRTSGQYF | TGTGCCAGCAGCCAGAGGACTAGCGGGCAGTATTTT
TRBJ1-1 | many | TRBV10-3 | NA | CAIRTDILNTEAFF | TGTGCCATCAGGACGGACATCCTGAACACTGAAGCTTTCTTT
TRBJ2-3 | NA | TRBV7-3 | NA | CASSHVGTDTQYF | TGTGCCAGCAGCCACGTTGGAACAGATACGCAGTATTTT
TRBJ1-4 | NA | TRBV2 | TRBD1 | CASGLRRQGANEKLFF | TGTGCCAGCGGCCTAAGGAGACAGGGGGCGAATGAAAAACTGTTTTTT
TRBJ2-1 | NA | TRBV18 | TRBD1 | CASSPSVGGPYNEQFF | TGTGCCAGCTCACCAAGTGTAGGGGGCCCATACAATGAGCAGTTCTTC
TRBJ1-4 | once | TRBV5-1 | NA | CASSLGAANEKLFF | TGCGCCAGCAGCTTGGGGGCCGCTAATGAAAAACTGTTTTTT
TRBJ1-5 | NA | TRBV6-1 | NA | CASSEGYQPQHF | TGTGCCAGCAGTGAGGGGTATCAGCCCCAGCATTTT
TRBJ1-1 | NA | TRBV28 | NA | CASSLFPRQKKNTEAFF | TGTGCCAGCAGTTTATTCCCCAGACAGAAAAAGAACACTGAAGCTTTCTTT
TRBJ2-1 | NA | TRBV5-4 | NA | CASSLGGVSLNEQFF | TGTGCCAGCAGCTTGGGAGGGGTTTCTTTAAATGAGCAGTTCTTC
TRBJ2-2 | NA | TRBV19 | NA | CASSIVGELFF | TGTGCCAGTAGTATAGTTGGGGAGCTGTTTTTT
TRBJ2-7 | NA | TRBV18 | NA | CASSQDGSYEQYF | TGTGCCAGCTCACAGGACGGGTCCTACGAGCAGTACTTC
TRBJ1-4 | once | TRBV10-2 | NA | CASRDLRGNEKLFF | TGCGCCAGCAGGGATTTAAGGGGTAATGAAAAACTGTTTTTT
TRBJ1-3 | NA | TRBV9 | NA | CASSSEISGNTIYF | TGTGCCAGCAGCTCCGAGATCTCTGGAAACACCATATATTTT
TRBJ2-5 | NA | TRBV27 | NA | CASSFWEAGQETQYF | TGTGCCAGCAGTTTCTGGGAGGCGGGCCAAGAGACCCAGTACTTC
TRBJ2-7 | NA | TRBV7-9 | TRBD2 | CASSLRTSGSYEQYF | TGTGCCAGCAGCTTAAGGACTAGCGGGAGCTACGAGCAGTACTTC
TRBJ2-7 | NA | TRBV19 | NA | CASSQQGPLYEQYF | TGTGCCAGTAGTCAGCAGGGTCCCCTCTACGAGCAGTACTTC
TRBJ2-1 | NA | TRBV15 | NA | CATSRRAYNEQFF | TGTGCCACCAGCAGGAGGGCATACAATGAGCAGTTCTTC
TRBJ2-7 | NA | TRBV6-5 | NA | CASRMSDTQEQYF | TGTGCCAGCAGGATGTCGGACACTCAAGAGCAGTACTTC
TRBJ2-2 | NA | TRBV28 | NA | CASSTNEDGFGGTGELFF | TGTGCCAGCAGCACAAACGAGGACGGTTTTGGGGGAACCGGGGAGCTGTTTTTT
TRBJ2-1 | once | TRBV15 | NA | CATSANLYNEQFF | TGTGCCACCAGCGCGAACTTATACAATGAGCAGTTCTTC
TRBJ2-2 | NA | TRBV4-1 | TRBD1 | CASSQAWDRADNTGELFF | TGCGCCAGCAGCCAAGCTTGGGACAGGGCCGATAACACCGGGGAGCTGTTTTTT
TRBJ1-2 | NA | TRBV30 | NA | CAWTLGPYNGTF | TGTGCCTGGACCCTGGGACCTTATAACGGCACCTTC
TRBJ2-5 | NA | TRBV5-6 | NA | CASSLRLVEAAQYF | TGTGCCAGCAGCTTGAGGCTAGTCGAGGCGGCCCAGTACTTC
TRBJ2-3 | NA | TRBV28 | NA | CASSLSPGNEDTQYF | TGTGCCAGCAGTTTATCCCCCGGGAACGAGGATACGCAGTATTTT
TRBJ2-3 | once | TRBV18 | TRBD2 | CASSPRAGGTDTQYF | TGTGCCAGCTCACCGAGGGCGGGGGGCACAGATACGCAGTATTTT
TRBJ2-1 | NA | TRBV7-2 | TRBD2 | CASSPSGRWIHEQFF | TGTGCCAGCAGCCCTAGCGGGAGGTGGATCCATGAGCAGTTCTTC
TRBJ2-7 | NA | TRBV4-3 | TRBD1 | CASSQDSKGTGGTYEQYF | TGCGCCAGCAGCCAGGATTCGAAAGGGACAGGGGGTACCTACGAGCAGTACTTC
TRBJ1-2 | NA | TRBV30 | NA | CAWSVGGPVSYGYTF | TGTGCCTGGAGTGTCGGGGGACCGGTATCGTATGGCTACACCTTC
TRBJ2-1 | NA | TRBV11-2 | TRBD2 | CASSQSSGSYNEQFF | TGTGCCAGCAGCCAATCTAGCGGGAGCTACAATGAGCAGTTCTTC
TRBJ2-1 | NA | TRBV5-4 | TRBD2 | CASSLGLAGGYNEQFF | TGTGCCAGCAGCTTGGGGCTAGCGGGAGGGTACAATGAGCAGTTCTTC
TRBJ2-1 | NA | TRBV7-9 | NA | CASSSPPYNEQFF | TGTGCCAGCAGCTCTCCTCCCTACAATGAGCAGTTCTTC
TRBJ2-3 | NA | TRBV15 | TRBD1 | CATSSGQGGPDTQYF | TGTGCCACCAGCAGCGGACAGGGAGGCCCAGATACGCAGTATTTT
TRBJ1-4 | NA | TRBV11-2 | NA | CASSLPPGEKLFF | TGTGCCAGCAGCCTCCCCCCGGGTGAAAAACTGTTTTTT
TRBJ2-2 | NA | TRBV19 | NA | CASSILDRDSGELFF | TGTGCCAGTAGTATCCTCGACAGGGACTCCGGGGAGCTGTTTTTT
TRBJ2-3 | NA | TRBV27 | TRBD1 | CASSPGQLTDTQYF | TGTGCCAGCAGTCCGGGACAGTTAACAGATACGCAGTATTTT
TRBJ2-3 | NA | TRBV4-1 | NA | CASSHEETINRTDTQYF | TGCGCCAGCAGCCACGAGGAAACAATCAATCGCACAGATACGCAGTATTTT
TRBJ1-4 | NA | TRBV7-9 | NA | CAGGESTNEKLFF | TGTGCCGGAGGGGAGTCAACTAATGAAAAACTGTTTTTT
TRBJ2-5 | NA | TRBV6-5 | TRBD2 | CASRDGGRVQETQYF | TGTGCCAGCAGGGATGGCGGGAGGGTTCAAGAGACCCAGTACTTC
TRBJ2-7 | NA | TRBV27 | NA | CASSSYMGEQYF | TGTGCCAGCAGCAGTTATATGGGGGAGCAGTACTTC
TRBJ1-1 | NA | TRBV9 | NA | CASSPKAGNPNTEAFF | TGTGCCAGCAGCCCCAAGGCAGGGAACCCGAACACTGAAGCTTTCTTT
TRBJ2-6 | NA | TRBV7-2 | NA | CASSLALVLSGANVLTF | TGTGCCAGCAGCTTAGCACTAGTTCTTTCTGGGGCCAACGTCCTGACTTTC
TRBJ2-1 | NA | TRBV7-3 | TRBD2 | CASSPRGDSSWQFF | TGTGCCAGCAGCCCTCGGGGGGACTCCTCGTGGCAGTTCTTC
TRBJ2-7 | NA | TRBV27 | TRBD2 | CASSSAGGGFYYEQYF | TGTGCCAGCAGCTCGGCGGGGGGCGGCTTCTACTACGAGCAGTACTTC
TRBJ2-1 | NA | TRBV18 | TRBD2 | CASSPLRTSGRANYNEQFF | TGTGCCAGCTCACCGCTAAGGACTAGCGGGAGGGCCAACTACAATGAGCAGTTCTTC
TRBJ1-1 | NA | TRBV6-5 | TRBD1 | CASGQGARAEAFF | TGTGCCAGCGGGCAGGGGGCGAGGGCTGAAGCTTTCTTT
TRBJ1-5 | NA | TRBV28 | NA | CASSLNRLGQPQHF | TGTGCCAGCAGTTTAAACAGGCTAGGTCAGCCCCAGCATTTT